Presented here are 23 T cell receptor beta chains from one specimen sequenced in a study of T cells expressing NK-cell markers. From the 5' RACE reads, TCRdb lists one entry per CDR3 protein and no DNA. The table gives roughly 390,000 distinct CDR3 sequences; the top ten clones make up about 10% of it. The sequencing sample was made of blood T cells: a sorted CD56 or NKG2C T cell subset, CD4+ or CD8+ T cells, or bulk PBMC T cells (not recorded which). The source is a woman aged 45-65 years in good health.

The chain links TRBV20-1 to TRBJ1-3. Germline assignment: CDR1 DFQATT and CDR2 SNEGSKA (reference sequence). The CDR3 runs to 15 residues. CDR3 region: CSARPGGTSGNTIYF.

V is TRBV19 and J is TRBJ2-7; without DNA, the TCRdb call of TRBD1 cannot be checked. The CDR3 runs to 13 residues. Germline V gene data show CDR1 as LNHDA and CDR2 as SQIVND (reference sequence). CDR3 in amino acids: CARPGQDTYEQYF.

This sequence joins TRBV4-1 and TRBJ2-5; the D call from TCRdb, TRBD2, cannot be confirmed without DNA. In germline, CDR1 is MGHRA, CDR2 YSYEKL. The CDR3 is made up of 15 amino acids. The CDR3 protein is CASSQGTSVQETQYF.

The gene calls are TRBV20-1 and TRBJ2-3; absent DNA, TCRdb's TRBD2 call cannot be checked. CDR1 and CDR2 from the germline V gene are DFQATT and SNEGSKA (reference sequence). The CDR3 is 17 residues long. Here the CDR3 reads CSARDYSTSGNTDTQYF.

This chain uses TRBV7-9 with TRBJ2-1; TCRdb outputs TRBD2, but without DNA this stays unchecked. The CDR3 has 15 amino acids. Germline V gene sequence: CDR1 SEHNR, CDR2 FQNEAQ (reference sequence). CDR3 sequence reads: CASSRLAGPYNEQFF.

The V gene is TRBV28, the J gene TRBJ1-5; TCRdb selects TRBD1, and the lack of DNA leaves this call unchecked. The germline V gene encodes CDR1 MDHEN and CDR2 SYDVKM. The CDR3 is 15 amino acids. CDR3 amino acids: CAHSRGGYSNQPQHF. Drawing the rest from reference TRBV28 and TRBJ1-5, the complete variable domain is DVKVTQSSRYLVKRTGEKVFLECVQDMDHENMFWYRQDPGLGLRLIYFSYDVKMKEKGDIPEGYSVSREKKERFSLILESASTNQTSMYLCAHSRGGYSNQPQHFGDGTRLSIL.

The genes are TRBV6-5 and TRBJ2-1; with no DNA, the TCRdb D assignment of TRBD2 cannot be verified. CDR1 is MNHEY, CDR2 SVGAGI, per germline. The CDR3 runs to 15 residues. CDR3 sequence reads: CASSKEGSSYNEQFF.

The gene calls are TRBV7-2 and TRBJ2-5; TCRdb returns TRBD2, unconfirmable since there is no DNA. The CDR3 sequence is 15 residues long. CDR1 and CDR2 from the germline V gene are SGHTA and FQGNSA. The CDR3 loop reads CASSLGGRGQETQYF.

The chain has TRBV12-3 or TRBV12-4 and TRBJ2-4; TCRdb's D call, TRBD1, is unchecked because there is no DNA. The length of the CDR3 is 17 residues. The CDR3 loop is CASSLGGQGGGKNIQYF.

The rearrangement joins TRBV12-3 or TRBV12-4 to TRBJ1-2; TCRdb calls TRBD1, which cannot be checked without DNA. The CDR3 is made up of 14 amino acids. The CDR3 loop reads CASSWVTASGGYTF.

J is TRBJ2-6 and V is TRBV10-1; the D call of TRBD1 rests on TCRdb alone, since no DNA is present to check it. Germline V gives CDR1 WNHNN, CDR2 SYGVQD (reference sequence). This CDR3 is 15 amino acids long. The CDR3: CASSARGFGANVLTF.

This rearrangement joins TRBV24-1 to TRBJ2-1; the D call of TRBD1 rests on TCRdb alone, since no DNA is present to check it. The CDR3 has 16 amino acids. Germline V lookup: CDR1 KGHDR, CDR2 SFDVKD. The CDR3 sequence: CATSGLAPSSYNEQFF.

The chain links TRBV3-1 to TRBJ1-5; TCRdb designates TRBD1, a call that cannot be tested without DNA. This CDR3 contains 15 residues. CDR1 and CDR2 from the germline V gene are LGHDT and YNNKEL (reference sequence). Here the CDR3 reads CASSRRQGRDQPQHF.

The chain recombines TRBV4-1 with TRBJ2-5; the D call from TCRdb, TRBD2, cannot be confirmed without DNA. Germline-derived CDR1 and CDR2 are MGHRA and YSYEKL. The CDR3 contains 14 residues. The CDR3: CASSQGGGWETQYF.

This sequence joins TRBV9 and TRBJ2-5; absent DNA, TCRdb's TRBD2 call cannot be checked. This CDR3 is built from 17 residues. Germline CDR1 reads SGDLS; CDR2 reads YYNGEE. The CDR3 loop is CASSPDRTSGSKKTQYF.

The rearrangement uses TRBV10-3 and TRBJ2-1; TCRdb's D call, TRBD2, is unchecked because there is no DNA. Germline V gives CDR1 ENHRY, CDR2 SYGVKD. CDR3 length: 14 amino acids. This CDR3 is CAISERRGDREQFF.

The CDR3: CASSSTGRDEQFF. This sequence joins TRBV5-1 and TRBJ2-1; the D call from TCRdb, TRBD1, cannot be confirmed without DNA. The CDR3 is 13 residues long. Germline loops: CDR1 SGHRS, CDR2 YFSETQ.

The rearrangement uses TRBV29-1 and TRBJ2-4; the D call from TCRdb, TRBD1, cannot be confirmed without DNA. This CDR3 is 11 amino acids long. CDR1 is SQVTM and CDR2 is ANQGSEA in the germline V gene. CDR3: CSAISGGTQYF.

V is TRBV29-1 and J is TRBJ1-5. Germline lookup yields CDR1 SQVTM and CDR2 ANQGSEA. The CDR3 sequence is 14 residues long. The CDR3 region is CSVEDLRSNQPQHF.

The chain combines TRBV29-1 with TRBJ2-2; TCRdb gives TRBD1 as the D gene, but with no DNA this cannot be confirmed. Per the germline V gene, CDR1 is SQVTM and CDR2 is ANQGSEA. The CDR3 totals 16 residues. The CDR3 is CSPAGEQGTNTGELFF.

V gene TRBV4-1 combines with J gene TRBJ2-1; TCRdb's D call, TRBD1, is unchecked because there is no DNA. CDR3 length: 15 residues. Germline CDR1 is MGHRA and CDR2 is YSYEKL. CDR3: CASSQEGRQLNEQFF.

The chain employs TRBV5-1 and TRBJ2-7; the TCRdb call, TRBD2, lacks DNA for checking. In germline, CDR1 is SGHRS, CDR2 YFSETQ. CDR3 length: 15 amino acids. CDR3: CASNLGTSGSYEQYF.

CDR3: CASSLSYPGLGVDEQYF. The chain couples TRBV27 to TRBJ2-7; TCRdb indicates TRBD2, and absent DNA this call remains unverified. The CDR3 covers 17 residues. Germline CDR1 reads MNHEY; CDR2 reads SMNVEV (reference sequence).